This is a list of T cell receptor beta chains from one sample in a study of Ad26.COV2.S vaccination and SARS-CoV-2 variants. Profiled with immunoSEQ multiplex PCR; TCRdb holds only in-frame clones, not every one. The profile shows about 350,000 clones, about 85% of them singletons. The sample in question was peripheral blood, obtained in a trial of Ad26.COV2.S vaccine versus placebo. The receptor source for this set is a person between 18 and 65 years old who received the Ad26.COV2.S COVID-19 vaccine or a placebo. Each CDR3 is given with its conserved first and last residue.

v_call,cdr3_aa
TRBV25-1,CASSEGGQGAQEQYF
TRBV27,CAISRQDTDTQYF
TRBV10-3,CAISGETADTQYF
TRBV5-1,CASILAPDSGANVLTF
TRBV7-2,CASSPWIGTEAFF
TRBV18,CASSPGLAGYEQYF
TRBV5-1,CASSFKEANYGYTF
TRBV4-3,CASSQELGSRNSPLHF
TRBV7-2,CASSLANYGYTF
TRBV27,CASTLRLAGGSEQYF
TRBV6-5,CASSPGQGYNQPQHF
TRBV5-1,CASSGLAGGDEQFF
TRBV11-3,CASSLDSSGANVLTF
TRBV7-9,CATPRGQKSGNTIYF
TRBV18,CASSATGADQPQHF
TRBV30,CAWSERVAFYGYTF
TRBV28,CASRLEGNEQFF
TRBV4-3,CASSQLATSYEQYF
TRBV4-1,CASSQESWGVGETQYF
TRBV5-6,CASSFHGRADEQYF
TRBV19,CASIASASGYYGYTF
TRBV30,CAWMSREGYGYTF
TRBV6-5,CASSFGVRAGGDEQYF